The 31 T cell receptor beta chains reported below all come from one sample, sequenced in a study of T cell clonality in common variable immunodeficiency. TCRdb keeps only in-frame clones here, not all; method: immunoSEQ multiplex PCR. This sample comprises some 38,000 clones, none seen once only. The sequencing input was peripheral blood mononuclear cells. All receptors derive from a person aged 18 to 69 in good health.

This clone was detected ten times or more. The read terminates 3 residues before the CDR3 end, so the remaining end is supplied by the germline J gene. This chain joins TRBV20-1 and TRBJ1-6; 8 bases are a match to TRBD1. The CDR3 is made up of 15 amino acids. Germline V CDR1 and CDR2: DFQATT, SNEGSKA (reference sequence). The V gene end was trimmed by 6 bases and the J gene end by 10 bases; junction bases not matched to a gene: 14. This CDR3 is CSATDRGVKGSPLHF. CDR3 DNA, as far as it was read: TGCAGTGCGACTGACAGGGGAGTAAAGGGGTCACCC.

This clone appeared many times. The observed sequence ends 3 residues before the CDR3 terminus, with the missing tail filled in from the germline J gene. The chain has TRBV30 and TRBJ1-6; 9 positions agree with TRBD1. The CDR3 extends over 12 amino acids. The V segment lost 7 bases and the J segment 10 bases; nucleotides outside the gene matches: 5. CDR1 GTSNPN and CDR2 SVGIG come from the germline V gene (reference sequence). CDR3 bases read: TGTGCCTCCGGGACAGGGCAGTCACCC. It encodes CASGTGQSP. The entire CDR3 reads CASGTGQSPLHF.

This clone has at least ten counts. Read coverage stops 3 residues before the CDR3 terminus; the germline J gene supplies the remainder. The rearrangement uses TRBV2 and TRBJ1-2, with no clear D. There are 13 residues in the CDR3. V was trimmed by 6 bases and J by 5 bases, leaving 13 bases between them. Germline V gene sequence: CDR1 SNHLY, CDR2 FYNNEI. The CDR3 DNA, read in part, is TGTGCCAGCAGAGCCGCGAACCCTTATGGC. Translated, it gives CASRAANPYG. The full CDR3 protein is CASRAANPYGYTF.

As for this clone: This clone may be a read error of a much larger clone one base away. The CDR3 end is not reached by the read, which stops 3 residues before it; the germline J gene fills it in. This chain links TRBV10-3 with TRBJ2-7; maybe TRBD1 (6 bases). The CDR3 has 14 amino acids. V was trimmed by 5 bases and J by 4 bases, leaving 15 bases between them. Germline loops: CDR1 ENHRY, CDR2 SYGVKD. The sequenced part of the CDR3 DNA is TGTGCCATCAGTACCGGGAACACAGGGTACGAG. This translates into CAISTGNTGYE. The whole CDR3 is CAISTGNTGYEQYF.

This clone showed up many times. From the germline J gene comes the end of the CDR3, since the read stops 3 residues before it. The chain couples TRBV5-1 to TRBJ1-2; 9 bases are shared with TRBD1. The germline V gene has CDR1 SGHRS and CDR2 YFSETQ. This CDR3 region has 14 residues. The CDR3 reads CASSLGQGDWGYTF. The sequenced CDR3 bases are TGCGCCAGCAGCTTGGGACAGGGGGATTGGGGC.

This clone was detected ten times or more. The read finishes 3 residues shy of the CDR3 end, and the germline J gene is used to complete it. The genes are TRBV5-4 and TRBJ2-5; tentatively, D is TRBD2 (7 bases). Germline lookup yields CDR1 SGHNT and CDR2 YYREEE (reference sequence). The CDR3 consists of 13 residues. The germline V and J ends were trimmed by 6 bases and 2 bases, with 11 bases remaining between them. CDR3 DNA (partial): TGTGCCAGCATAGGGGGGGGTCAAGAGACC. Residues: CASIGGGQET. The full CDR3 reads CASIGGGQETQYF. The variable domain in full, with the rest retrieved from reference TRBV5-4 and TRBJ2-5, is ETGVTQSPTHLIKTRGQQVTLRCSSQSGHNTVSWYQQALGQGPQFIFQYYREEENGRGNFPPRFSGLQFPNYSSELNVNALELDDSALYLCASIGGGQETQYFGPGTRLLVL.

This clone was detected many times. The missing CDR3 end, 3 residues past where the read stops, is filled in from the germline J gene. The rearrangement links TRBV5-1 to TRBJ2-2, with 13 bases that match TRBD2. Trimming took 1 base from V and 8 from J; bases not matched to a gene: 5. CDR1 and CDR2 from the germline V gene are SGHRS and YFSETQ. The CDR3 consists of 16 residues. The CDR3 bases that were read are TGCGCCAGCAGCTTGACTAGCGGGAGGGCTCCGGGGGAG. Translating it yields CASSLTSGRAPGE. From start to end, the CDR3 is CASSLTSGRAPGELFF.

This clone was detected ten times or more. The read comes to an end 3 residues before the CDR3 does, leaving the germline J gene to fill in the end. This chain links TRBV18 with TRBJ1-2, with 8 bases lining up with TRBD1. CDR3 length: 14 amino acids. Per the germline V gene, CDR1 is KGHSH and CDR2 is LQKENI. Partial CDR3 DNA: TGTGCCAGCTCACCAACGGACAGGGAGATAGGC. It codes for CASSPTDREIG. The CDR3, in full, reads CASSPTDREIGYTF.

This clone has a count of ten or more. The read terminates 3 residues before the CDR3 end, so the remaining end is supplied by the germline J gene. The rearrangement joins TRBV30 to TRBJ2-3; TRBD1 aligns across 8 bases. Trimming took 0 bases from V and 5 from J; bases not matched to a gene: 7. The V gene's germline CDR1 is GTSNPN and CDR2 SVGIG (reference sequence). This CDR3 has 15 residues. This CDR3 is CAWSVDRGPLDTQYF. CDR3 DNA (partial): TGTGCCTGGAGTGTAGACAGGGGCCCCCTAGATACG. Supplemented by reference TRBV30 and TRBJ2-3, the full variable domain reads SQTIHQWPATLVQPVGSPLSLECTVEGTSNPNLYWYRQAAGRGLQLLFYSVGIGQISSEVPQNLSASRPQDRQFILSSKKLLLSDSGFYLCAWSVDRGPLDTQYFGPGTRLTVL.

This clone showed up many times. CDR3 sequence: CAWSTGGSEKLFF. CDR3 DNA, as far as it was read: TGTGCCTGGAGTACAGGGGGTTCAGAAAAA. V is TRBV30 and J is TRBJ1-4; 8 bases are shared with TRBD1. The DNA ends 3 residues before the CDR3 does, and the rest of the CDR3 is filled in from the germline J gene. V lost 2 bases to trimming and J lost 8 bases; unmatched junction nucleotides: 4. There are 13 residues in the CDR3. Germline V CDR1 and CDR2: GTSNPN, SVGIG (reference sequence).

Ten or more counts support this clone. The CDR3 end is not reached by the read, which stops 3 residues before it; the germline J gene fills it in. The V call is TRBV7-6, the J call TRBJ2-6; no clear D gene. The germline CDR1 and CDR2 sequences are SGHVS and FNYEAQ. The CDR3 is made up of 15 amino acids. With 3 bases removed from V and 0 bases from J, the gap between germline ends came to 6 bases. CDR3 DNA, as far as it was read: TGTGCCAGCAGCTTGTACATCTCTGGGGCCAACGTC. As protein: CASSLYISGANV. The full CDR3 reads CASSLYISGANVLTF.

Only a few counts were recorded for this clone. The CDR3 end is not reached by the read, which stops 3 residues before it; the germline J gene fills it in. The chain recombines TRBV20-1 with TRBJ2-7; perhaps TRBD1 as D (5 bases). In germline, CDR1 is DFQATT, CDR2 SNEGSKA (reference sequence). V dropped 0 bases and J dropped 4 bases, with 10 bases sitting between them. The length of the CDR3 is 13 residues. The CDR3 spells CSARETVRYEQYF. The CDR3 DNA, read in part, is TGCAGTGCTAGAGAGACAGTTAGGTACGAG.

This clone came up many times. Read data end 3 residues before the CDR3 end; the end is taken from the germline J gene. V is TRBV5-4 and J is TRBJ2-2, with 12 positions matching TRBD2. The germline V gene encodes CDR1 SGHNT and CDR2 YYREEE (reference sequence). V was clipped by 3 bases and J by 4 bases; unmatched bases: 4. This CDR3 comprises 16 residues. The sequenced CDR3 bases are TGTGCCAGCAGCTGGGGGACTAGCGGGCTCACCGGGGAG. Its protein product is CASSWGTSGLTGE. In full, the CDR3 is CASSWGTSGLTGELFF.

The part of the CDR3 DNA that was read is TGTGCCAGCAGTGATCGGTTGAACGGGGAG. It is translated as CASSDRLNGE. The entire CDR3 sequence reads CASSDRLNGELFF. The rearrangement joins TRBV2 to TRBJ2-2; no clear D gene. The CDR3 is cut off 3 residues early in the read; its end comes from the germline J gene. The germline V and J ends were trimmed by 3 bases and 7 bases, with 9 bases remaining between them. Germline-derived CDR1 and CDR2 are SNHLY and FYNNEI. The CDR3 sequence is 13 residues long.

Ten or more counts support this clone. The CDR3 goes on 3 residues after the read ends, and that part is filled in from the germline J gene. The chain joins TRBV5-1 to TRBJ2-1; 9 bases line up with TRBD2. V trimming: 5 bases; J trimming: 4 bases; junction bases outside the gene matches: 7. In germline, CDR1 is SGHRS, CDR2 YFSETQ. The CDR3 has 15 amino acids. CDR3 region: CASRTVAGAYNEQFF. Partial CDR3 DNA: TGCGCCAGCAGAACCGTAGCGGGAGCTTACAATGAG.

This clone was counted many times. The read stops 3 residues short of the end of the CDR3; the missing end is completed from the germline J gene. This chain uses TRBV6-2 or TRBV6-3 with TRBJ2-3, with 12 bases lining up with TRBD2. Germline V gene sequence: CDR1 MNHEY, CDR2 SVGEGT. The CDR3 extends over 14 amino acids. The covered CDR3 bases are TGTGCCAGCAGGCTGACTAGCGGGGGAGAGACG. It encodes CASRLTSGGET. The whole CDR3 protein reads CASRLTSGGETQYF.

This clone was picked up many times. The read ends 3 residues early relative to the CDR3; the germline J gene fills the gap. The rearrangement joins TRBV14 to TRBJ2-1, with TRBD2 matching over 9 bases. CDR1 SGHDN and CDR2 FVKESK come from the germline V gene. The CDR3 is made up of 17 amino acids. The ends lost 4 bases at V and 7 bases at J; junction bases unmatched: 14. CDR3 protein: CASSPGLAGTTVNEQFF. CDR3 DNA (partial): TGTGCCAGCAGCCCAGGGCTAGCGGGAACCACCGTTAATGAG.

This clone was counted ten times or more. The read ends 3 residues before the CDR3 terminus; that terminus is restored from the germline J gene. This chain links TRBV20-1 with TRBJ2-5; 10 nucleotides agree with TRBD2. The CDR3 has 15 amino acids. Germline V gives CDR1 DFQATT, CDR2 SNEGSKA (reference sequence). The V segment lost 4 bases and the J segment 4 bases; nucleotides outside the gene matches: 9. CDR3: CSATQSGRAAETQYF. The sequenced part of the CDR3 DNA is TGCAGTGCTACCCAAAGCGGGAGGGCCGCAGAGACC.

This clone was seen many times. The read is 3 residues too short to cover the CDR3 end, so that end is filled in from the germline J gene. This chain links TRBV7-2 with TRBJ2-3; no definite D call. The V gene lost 5 bases and the J gene lost 6 bases, with 12 bases spanning the gap. The CDR3 runs to 13 residues. The germline CDR1 and CDR2 sequences are SGHTA and FQGNSA. The sequenced part of the CDR3 DNA is TGTGCCAGCAGCCGAATTCCCCGGGATACG. Its translation is CASSRIPRDT. The complete CDR3 sequence is CASSRIPRDTQYF.

There are many counts of this clone. Sequencing ends 3 residues short of the CDR3 end; the germline J gene provides the rest. V usage is TRBV10-1 and J usage is TRBJ2-1; D is uncertain. The CDR3 has 16 amino acids. V lost 3 bases and J lost 2, with 14 bases in between. Germline V gene lookup returns CDR1 WNHNN and CDR2 SYGVQD (reference sequence). The sequenced part of the CDR3 DNA is TGCGCCAGCAGTGAAATGGGTCTAGTTCCCTACAATGAG. It yields the protein CASSEMGLVPYNE. The entire CDR3 sequence reads CASSEMGLVPYNEQFF.

In its sample, this clone was seen many times. The sequenced part of the CDR3 DNA is TGTGCCTGGAGTGTTGAAAGGACAAGCGAA. This codes for CAWSVERTSE. The full CDR3 protein reads CAWSVERTSEAFF. This chain links TRBV30 with TRBJ1-1; a weak D match, TRBD1 (5 bases). The sequence runs out 3 residues before the end of the CDR3; the remainder is reconstructed from the germline J gene. Per germline, CDR1 GTSNPN and CDR2 SVGIG (reference sequence). The CDR3 consists of 13 residues. The variable domain in full, completed from reference TRBV30 and TRBJ1-1, reads SQTIHQWPATLVQPVGSPLSLECTVEGTSNPNLYWYRQAAGRGLQLLFYSVGIGQISSEVPQNLSASRPQDRQFILSSKKLLLSDSGFYLCAWSVERTSEAFFGQGTRLTVV.

This clone was observed many times. The sequenced CDR3 bases are TGCGCCAGCAGCCAGGGTGGTAACTATGGC. Translation: CASSQGGNYG. The whole CDR3 sequence reads CASSQGGNYGYTF. The rearrangement links TRBV5-1 to TRBJ1-2; possibly TRBD1 for D (5 bases). Read sequence stops 3 residues before the CDR3 end, and the germline J gene provides the missing end. The V end lost 4 bases, the J end lost 1 base, and 8 bases lay between the germline ends. Germline lookup yields CDR1 SGHRS and CDR2 YFSETQ. The CDR3 loop spans 13 amino acids.

With regard to this clone: The read ends 3 residues early relative to the CDR3; the germline J gene fills the gap. This chain uses TRBV2 with TRBJ2-2; no reliable D call. CDR3 size: 14 residues. Germline V CDR1 and CDR2: SNHLY, FYNNEI. The covered CDR3 bases are TGTGCCAGCAGTGAAGCCTCCTATAATTCACCG. Its protein is CASSEASYNSP. The whole CDR3 sequence is CASSEASYNSPLFF.

This clone has a handful of counts. The CDR3 is cut off 3 residues early in the read; its end comes from the germline J gene. The J gene is TRBJ2-6, the V gene TRBV2, with 7 positions matching TRBD2. V gave up 6 bases and J gave up 4 bases; unmatched junction bases: 18. The CDR3 runs 19 residues. Germline lookup yields CDR1 SNHLY and CDR2 FYNNEI. The CDR3 bases that were read are TGTGCCAGCAGACCCCTGGCTAGCGGCCTCCGTTCAGGGGCCAACGTC. This gives the protein CASRPLASGLRSGANV. The complete CDR3 sequence is CASRPLASGLRSGANVLTF.

This clone was counted only a few times. CDR3: CASRAGQYNSPLHF. CDR3 DNA, as far as it was read: TGTGCCAGCAGGGCGGGGCAATATAATTCACCC. The J gene is TRBJ1-6, the V gene TRBV2, with D perhaps TRBD1 (5 bases). Sequencing ends 3 residues short of the CDR3 end; the germline J gene provides the rest. Germline loops: CDR1 SNHLY, CDR2 FYNNEI. The CDR3 is 14 residues long. The V end lost 6 bases, the J end lost 4 bases, and 10 bases lay between the germline ends.

This clone was seen ten or more times. The DNA read from the CDR3 is TGCGCCAGCAGCTTTTCAGGGATTCGAGGCGAG. Residues: CASSFSGIRGE. The whole CDR3 protein reads CASSFSGIRGEQYF. The chain has TRBV5-1 and TRBJ2-7; a possible D gene is TRBD1 (5 bases). The read comes to an end 3 residues before the CDR3 does, leaving the germline J gene to fill in the end. CDR3 length: 14 amino acids. Germline V gene lookup returns CDR1 SGHRS and CDR2 YFSETQ. Trimming left V 2 bases short and J 6 bases short, with 15 bases between.

This clone came up many times. The read finishes 3 residues shy of the CDR3 end, and the germline J gene is used to complete it. This rearrangement joins TRBV10-1 to TRBJ2-3; TRBD1 agrees at 7 bases. Germline V gene lookup returns CDR1 WNHNN and CDR2 SYGVQD (reference sequence). This CDR3 comprises 15 residues. V was pared by 10 bases and J by 1 base, with 11 bases of the junction left unmatched. Incomplete CDR3 DNA: TGCGCCACCCCTGGCTGCACAGGGGGCACAGATACG. This codes for CATPGCTGGTDT. The entire CDR3 protein is CATPGCTGGTDTQYF.

This clone was seen ten or more times. The read terminates 3 residues ahead of where the CDR3 ends, so the germline J gene completes it. This sequence joins TRBV18 and TRBJ2-7; 11 nucleotides match TRBD2. The V gene's germline CDR1 is KGHSH and CDR2 LQKENI. V lost 5 bases, J lost 3 bases, and 6 bases stayed unmatched. The CDR3 loop spans 15 amino acids. The DNA read from the CDR3 is TGTGCCAGCTCAGCGGGACTAGCGGACCTCTACGAG. Translated: CASSAGLADLYE. The CDR3 as a whole reads CASSAGLADLYEQYF.

Concerning this clone: Read sequence stops 3 residues before the CDR3 end, and the germline J gene provides the missing end. The chain combines TRBV18 with TRBJ1-1; no reliable D call. This CDR3 region has 15 residues. Germline V gives CDR1 KGHSH, CDR2 LQKENI. The CDR3 bases that were read are TGTGCCAGCTCACTCCGGGGAGTGGTAGACTATGGC. Its translation: CASSLRGVVDYG. The CDR3 reads in full as CASSLRGVVDYGAFF.

A note on this clone: The sequence runs out 3 residues before the end of the CDR3; the remainder is reconstructed from the germline J gene. Other DNA sequences in this specimen translate into the identical CDR3. This rearrangement joins TRBV7-9 to TRBJ2-1; TRBD2 agrees at 9 bases. The CDR3 extends over 15 amino acids. Germline V lookup: CDR1 SEHNR, CDR2 FQNEAQ (reference sequence). After removal of 5 bases from V and 0 bases from J, the junction contained 2 bases not matched to a gene. CDR3 bases read: TGTGCCAGCAGCCAAGCGGGAGGCTCCTACAATGAG. This gives the protein CASSQAGGSYNE. The complete CDR3 protein is CASSQAGGSYNEQFF.

This clone has ten or more counts. The CDR3 end falls 3 residues outside the read, so it is completed with the germline J gene. This chain joins TRBV20-1 and TRBJ2-1; no reliable D call. V was trimmed by 7 bases and J by 3 bases, leaving 16 bases between them. Germline CDR1 is DFQATT and CDR2 is SNEGSKA (reference sequence). The CDR3 contains 14 residues. The CDR3: CSVKGSLDYNEQFF. Incomplete CDR3 DNA: TGCAGTGTTAAAGGCTCCCTCGACTACAATGAG.